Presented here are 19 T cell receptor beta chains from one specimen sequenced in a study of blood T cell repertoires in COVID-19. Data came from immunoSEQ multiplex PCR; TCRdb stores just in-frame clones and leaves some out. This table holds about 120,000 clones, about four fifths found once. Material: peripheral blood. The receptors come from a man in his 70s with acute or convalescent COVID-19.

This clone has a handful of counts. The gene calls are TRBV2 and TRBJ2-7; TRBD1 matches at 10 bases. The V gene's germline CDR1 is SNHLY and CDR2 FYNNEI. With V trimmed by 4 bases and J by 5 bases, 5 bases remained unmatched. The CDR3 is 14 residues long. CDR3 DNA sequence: TGTGCCAGCAGTGGACAGGGGGCTAGCGACGAGCAGTACTTC. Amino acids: CASSGQGASDEQYF.

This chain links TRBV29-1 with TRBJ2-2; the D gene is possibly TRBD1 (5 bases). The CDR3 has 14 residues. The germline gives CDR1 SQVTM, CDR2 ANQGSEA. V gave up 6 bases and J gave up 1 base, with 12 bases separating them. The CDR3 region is CSVLGQLNTGELFF. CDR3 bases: TGCAGCGTGCTTGGACAATTGAACACCGGGGAGCTGTTTTTT.

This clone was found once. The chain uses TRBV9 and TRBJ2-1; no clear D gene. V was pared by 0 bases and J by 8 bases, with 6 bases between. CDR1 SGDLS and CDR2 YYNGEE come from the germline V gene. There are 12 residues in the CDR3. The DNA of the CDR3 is TGTGCCAGCAGCGTAGATAGAGATGAGCAGTTCTTC. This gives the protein CASSVDRDEQFF.

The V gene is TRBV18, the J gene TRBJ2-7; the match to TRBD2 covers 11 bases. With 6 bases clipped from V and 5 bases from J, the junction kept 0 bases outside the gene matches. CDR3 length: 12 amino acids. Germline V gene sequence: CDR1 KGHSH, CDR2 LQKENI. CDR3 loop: CASSGLADEQYF. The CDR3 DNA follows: TGTGCCAGCTCGGGACTAGCGGACGAGCAGTACTTC.

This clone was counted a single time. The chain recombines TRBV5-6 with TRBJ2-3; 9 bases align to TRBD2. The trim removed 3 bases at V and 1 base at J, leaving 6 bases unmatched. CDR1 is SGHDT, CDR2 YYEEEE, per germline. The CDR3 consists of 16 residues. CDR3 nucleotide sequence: TGTGCCAGCAGCTGGGGCGGGGGGGCCGGCACAGATACGCAGTATTTT. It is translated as CASSWGGGAGTDTQYF.

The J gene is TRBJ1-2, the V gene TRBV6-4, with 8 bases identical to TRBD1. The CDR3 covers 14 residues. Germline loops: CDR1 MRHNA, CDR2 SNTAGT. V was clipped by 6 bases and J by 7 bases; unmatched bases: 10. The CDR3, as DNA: TGTGCCAGCAGGCCCACAGGGGGTCTCAGTGGCTACACCTTC. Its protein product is CASRPTGGLSGYTF.

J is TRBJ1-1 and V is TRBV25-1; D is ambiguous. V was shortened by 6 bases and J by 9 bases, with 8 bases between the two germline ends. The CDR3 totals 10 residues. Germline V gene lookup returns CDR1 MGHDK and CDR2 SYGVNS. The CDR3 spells CASRETKAFF. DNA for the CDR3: TGTGCCAGCAGGGAGACTAAAGCTTTCTTT.

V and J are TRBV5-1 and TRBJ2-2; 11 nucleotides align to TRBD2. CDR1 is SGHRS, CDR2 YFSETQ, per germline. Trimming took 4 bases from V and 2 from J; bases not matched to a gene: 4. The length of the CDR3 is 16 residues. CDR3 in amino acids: CASSPGTSGNTGELFF. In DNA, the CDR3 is TGCGCCAGCAGCCCCGGGACTAGCGGTAACACCGGGGAGCTGTTTTTT.

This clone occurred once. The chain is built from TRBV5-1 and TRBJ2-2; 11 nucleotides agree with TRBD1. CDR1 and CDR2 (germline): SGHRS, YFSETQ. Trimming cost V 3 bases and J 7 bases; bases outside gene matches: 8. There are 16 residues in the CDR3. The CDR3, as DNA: TGCGCCAGCAGCTCAGCCCCGGGACAGGGGGACGGGGAGCTGTTTTTT. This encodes CASSSAPGQGDGELFF.

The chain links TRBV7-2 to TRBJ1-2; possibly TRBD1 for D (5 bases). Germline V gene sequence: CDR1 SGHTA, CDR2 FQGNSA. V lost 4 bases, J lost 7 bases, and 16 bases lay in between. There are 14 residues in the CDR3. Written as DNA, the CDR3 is TGTGCCAGCAGCTCGATCTCCCAGGGAGGTGGCTACACCTTC. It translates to CASSSISQGGGYTF. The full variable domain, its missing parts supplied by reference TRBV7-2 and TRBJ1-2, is GAGVSQSPSNKVTEKGKDVELRCDPISGHTALYWYRQSLGQGLEFLIYFQGNSAPDKSGLPSDRFSAERTGGSVSTLTIQRTQQEDSAVYLCASSSISQGGGYTFGSGTRLTVV.

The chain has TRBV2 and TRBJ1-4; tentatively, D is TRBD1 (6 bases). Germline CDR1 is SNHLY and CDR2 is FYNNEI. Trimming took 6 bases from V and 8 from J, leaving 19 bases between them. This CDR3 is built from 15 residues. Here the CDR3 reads CASSPMAGAGEKLFF. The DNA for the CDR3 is TGTGCCAGCAGCCCTATGGCGGGGGCGGGGGAAAAACTGTTTTTT. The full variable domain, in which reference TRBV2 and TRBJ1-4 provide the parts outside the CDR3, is EPEVTQTPSHQVTQMGQEVILRCVPISNHLYFYWYRQILGQKVEFLVSFYNNEISEKSEIFDDQFSVERPDGSNFTLKIRSTKLEDSAMYFCASSPMAGAGEKLFFGSGTQLSVL.

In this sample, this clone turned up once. The CDR3 protein is CASSLVSGTGRSLGNTIYF. DNA for the CDR3: TGTGCCAGCAGCTTAGTGTCCGGGACAGGGAGGTCTCTGGGAAACACCATATATTTT. V usage is TRBV7-2 and J usage is TRBJ1-3, with 9 bases identical to TRBD1. Germline V gene lookup returns CDR1 SGHTA and CDR2 FQGNSA. V lost 1 base and J lost 4; bases outside the gene matches: 14. This CDR3 comprises 19 residues.

The CDR3 DNA reads as TGTGCCAGCAGCTTAGACAGGGTTAAGGGGTCACCCCTCCACTTT. Translation gives CASSLDRVKGSPLHF. The chain combines TRBV11-3 with TRBJ1-6, with D perhaps matching TRBD1 (5 bases). The CDR3 has 15 residues. Per germline, CDR1 SGHNT and CDR2 YENEEA. V was shortened by 0 bases and J by 10 bases, with 13 bases between the two germline ends.

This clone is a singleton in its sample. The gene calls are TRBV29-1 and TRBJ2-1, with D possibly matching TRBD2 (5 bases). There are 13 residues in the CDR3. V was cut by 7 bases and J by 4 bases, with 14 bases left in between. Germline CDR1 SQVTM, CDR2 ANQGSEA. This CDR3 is CSATWTVYNEQFF. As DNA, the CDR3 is TGCAGCGCAACGTGGACTGTTTACAATGAGCAGTTCTTC.

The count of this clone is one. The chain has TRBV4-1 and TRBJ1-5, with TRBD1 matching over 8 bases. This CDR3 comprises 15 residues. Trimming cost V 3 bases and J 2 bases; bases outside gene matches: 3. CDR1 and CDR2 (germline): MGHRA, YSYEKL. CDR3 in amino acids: CASSQEDRGNQPQHF. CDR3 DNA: TGCGCCAGCAGCCAGGAGGACAGGGGCAATCAGCCCCAGCATTTT.

The CDR3 sequence is CASSLAAGQGHGYTF. CDR3 coding DNA: TGTGCCAGCAGCTTAGCGGCGGGACAGGGCCATGGCTACACCTTC. The chain joins TRBV7-9 to TRBJ1-2; 9 nucleotides agree with TRBD1. Germline V gene lookup returns CDR1 SEHNR and CDR2 FQNEAQ (reference sequence). The V and J ends lost 0 bases and 6 bases, in that order; junction bases with no gene match: 5. The CDR3 runs 15 residues.

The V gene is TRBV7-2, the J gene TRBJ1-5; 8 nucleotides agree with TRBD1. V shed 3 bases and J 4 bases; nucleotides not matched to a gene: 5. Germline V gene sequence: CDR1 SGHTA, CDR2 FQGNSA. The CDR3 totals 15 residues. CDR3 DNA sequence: TGTGCCAGCAGCTTCGGACAGGGATTAAATCAGCCCCAGCATTTT. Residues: CASSFGQGLNQPQHF.

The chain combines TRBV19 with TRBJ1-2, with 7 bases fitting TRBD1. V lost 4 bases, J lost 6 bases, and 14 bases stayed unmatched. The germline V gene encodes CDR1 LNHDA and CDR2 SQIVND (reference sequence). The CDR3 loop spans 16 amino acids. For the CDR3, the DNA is TGTGCCAGTAGTAGGGGGATAAACAGGGGTGCGGATGGCTACACCTTC. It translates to CASSRGINRGADGYTF.

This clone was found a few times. The CDR3 loop is CASSLQGTSNTEAFF. The CDR3 DNA reads TGCGCCAGCAGCTTACAGGGGACTTCGAACACTGAAGCTTTCTTT. The V and J genes are TRBV5-1 and TRBJ1-1; 7 nucleotides line up with TRBD1. V shed 2 bases, J shed 1 base, and the junction held 5 bases outside the gene matches. This CDR3 has 15 residues. Germline CDR1 and CDR2: SGHRS and YFSETQ. The full variable domain, completed using reference TRBV5-1 and TRBJ1-1, is KAGVTQTPRYLIKTRGQQVTLSCSPISGHRSVSWYQQTPGQGLQFLFEYFSETQRNKGNFPGRFSGRQFSNSRSEMNVSTLELGDSALYLCASSLQGTSNTEAFFGQGTRLTVV.